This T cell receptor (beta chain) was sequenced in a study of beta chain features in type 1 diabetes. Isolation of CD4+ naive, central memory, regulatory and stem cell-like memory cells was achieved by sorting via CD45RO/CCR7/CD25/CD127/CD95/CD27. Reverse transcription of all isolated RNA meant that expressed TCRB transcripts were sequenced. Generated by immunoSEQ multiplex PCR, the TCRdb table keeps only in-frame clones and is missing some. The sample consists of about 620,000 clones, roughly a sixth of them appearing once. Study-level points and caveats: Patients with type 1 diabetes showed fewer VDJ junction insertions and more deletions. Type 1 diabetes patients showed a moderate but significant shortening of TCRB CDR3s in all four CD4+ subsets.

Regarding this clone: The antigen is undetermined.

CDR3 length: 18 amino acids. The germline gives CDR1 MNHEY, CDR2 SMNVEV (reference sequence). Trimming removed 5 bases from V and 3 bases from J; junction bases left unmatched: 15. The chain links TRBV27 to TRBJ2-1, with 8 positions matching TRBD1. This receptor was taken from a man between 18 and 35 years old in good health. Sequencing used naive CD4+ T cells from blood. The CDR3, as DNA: TGTGCCAGCAGTCTAACCCCGCCCGACAGGGGAGGCTACAATGAGCAGTTCTTC. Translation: CASSLTPPDRGGYNEQFF.